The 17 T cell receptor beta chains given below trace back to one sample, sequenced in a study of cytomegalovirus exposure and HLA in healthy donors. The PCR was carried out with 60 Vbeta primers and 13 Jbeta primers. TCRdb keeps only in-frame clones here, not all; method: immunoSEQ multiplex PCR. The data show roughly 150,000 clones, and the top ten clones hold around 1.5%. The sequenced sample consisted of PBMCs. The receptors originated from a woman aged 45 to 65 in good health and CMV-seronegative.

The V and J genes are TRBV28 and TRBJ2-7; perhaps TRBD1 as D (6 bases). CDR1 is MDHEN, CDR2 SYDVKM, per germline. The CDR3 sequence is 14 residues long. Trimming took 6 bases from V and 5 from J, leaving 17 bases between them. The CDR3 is CASRALGGGNEQYF. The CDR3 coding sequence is TGTGCCAGCAGGGCCCTAGGGGGTGGAAACGAGCAGTACTTC. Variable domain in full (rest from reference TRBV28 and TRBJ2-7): DVKVTQSSRYLVKRTGEKVFLECVQDMDHENMFWYRQDPGLGLRLIYFSYDVKMKEKGDIPEGYSVSREKKERFSLILESASTNQTSMYLCASRALGGGNEQYFGPGTRLTVT.

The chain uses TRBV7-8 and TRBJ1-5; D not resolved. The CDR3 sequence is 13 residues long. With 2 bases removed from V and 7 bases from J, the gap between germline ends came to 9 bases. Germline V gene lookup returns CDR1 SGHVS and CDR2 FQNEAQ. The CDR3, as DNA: TGTGCCAGCAGCTTAACAGCAAAACAGCCCCAGCATTTT. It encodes CASSLTAKQPQHF.

The CDR3 here is CASSFAGLYTF. DNA for the CDR3: TGTGCCAGCAGTTTCGCAGGGTTGTACACCTTC. The V and J genes are TRBV28 and TRBJ1-2; D perhaps matches TRBD1 (5 bases). CDR1 is MDHEN and CDR2 is SYDVKM in the germline V gene. This CDR3 has 11 amino acids. The ends were cut back, 3 bases at V and 11 bases at J, with 10 bases in the middle.

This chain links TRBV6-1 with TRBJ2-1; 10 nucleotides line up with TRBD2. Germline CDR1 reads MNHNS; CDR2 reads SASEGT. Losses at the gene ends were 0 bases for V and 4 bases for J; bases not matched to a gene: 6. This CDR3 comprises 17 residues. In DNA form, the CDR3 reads TGTGCCAGCAGTGAAGCACCATCTAGCGGGGGATACAATGAGCAGTTCTTC. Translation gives CASSEAPSSGGYNEQFF.

The CDR3 coding sequence is TGCGCCAGCAGCTTGGAGGCAGGCTGGTACCCTGAAGCTTTCTTT. Protein product: CASSLEAGWYPEAFF. V and J are TRBV5-1 and TRBJ1-1; D is undetermined. This CDR3 spans 15 amino acids. Trimming took 0 bases from V and 6 from J, leaving 15 bases between them. The germline gives CDR1 SGHRS, CDR2 YFSETQ.

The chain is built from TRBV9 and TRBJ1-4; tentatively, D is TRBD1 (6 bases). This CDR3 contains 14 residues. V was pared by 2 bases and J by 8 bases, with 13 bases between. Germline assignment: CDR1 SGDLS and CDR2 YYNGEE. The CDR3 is CASSVEPRGEKLFF. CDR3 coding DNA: TGTGCCAGCAGCGTGGAGCCTAGGGGGGAAAAACTGTTTTTT.

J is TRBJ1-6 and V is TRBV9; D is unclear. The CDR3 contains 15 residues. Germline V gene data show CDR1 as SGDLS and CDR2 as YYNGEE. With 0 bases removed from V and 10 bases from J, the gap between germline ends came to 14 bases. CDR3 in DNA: TGTGCCAGCAGCGTAGACGGGGAGAGATGGTCACCCCTCCACTTT. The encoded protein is CASSVDGERWSPLHF.

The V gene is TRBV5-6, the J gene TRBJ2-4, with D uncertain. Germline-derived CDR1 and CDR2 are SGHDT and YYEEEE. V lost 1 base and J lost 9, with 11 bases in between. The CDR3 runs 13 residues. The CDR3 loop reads CASSLSSPLIQYF. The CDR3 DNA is TGTGCCAGCAGCTTGTCCAGTCCCCTCATTCAGTACTTC.

CDR3 amino acids: CASSQRQGPGNTIYF. Here the CDR3 DNA reads TGTGCCAGCAGCCAGAGACAGGGGCCTGGAAACACCATATATTTT. The V and J genes are TRBV4-2 and TRBJ1-3, with 8 positions matching TRBD1. The germline V gene encodes CDR1 LGHNA and CDR2 YNFKEQ. This CDR3 has 15 residues. Trimming cost V 3 bases and J 2 bases; bases outside gene matches: 3.

The CDR3 loop is CASSSEYSYEQYF. The CDR3 DNA sequence: TGTGCCAGTAGTAGCGAGTACTCCTACGAGCAGTACTTC. The chain joins TRBV19 to TRBJ2-7; D unclear. The CDR3 is 13 residues long. Trimming took off 4 bases at V and 0 bases at J, with 7 bases between the two ends. The germline V gene has CDR1 LNHDA and CDR2 SQIVND (reference sequence).

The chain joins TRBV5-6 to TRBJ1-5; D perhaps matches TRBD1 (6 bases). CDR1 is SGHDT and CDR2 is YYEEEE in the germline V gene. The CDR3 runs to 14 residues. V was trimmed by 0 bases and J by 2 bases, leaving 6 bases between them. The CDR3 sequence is CASSLGTGNQPQHF. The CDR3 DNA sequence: TGTGCCAGCAGCTTGGGGACAGGCAATCAGCCCCAGCATTTT.

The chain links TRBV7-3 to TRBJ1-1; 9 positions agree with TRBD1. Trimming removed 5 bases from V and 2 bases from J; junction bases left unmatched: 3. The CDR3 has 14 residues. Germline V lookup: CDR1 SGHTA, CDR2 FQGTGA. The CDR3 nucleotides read TGTGCCAGCAGCCGGGGACAGGGAAACACTGAAGCTTTCTTT. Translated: CASSRGQGNTEAFF.

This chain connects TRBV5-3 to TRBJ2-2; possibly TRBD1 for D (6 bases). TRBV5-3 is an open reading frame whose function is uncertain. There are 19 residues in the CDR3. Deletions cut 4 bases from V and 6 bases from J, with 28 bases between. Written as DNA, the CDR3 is TGTGCCAGAAGCCCTACTGTTTGGGGGACATGCCGACAACCCGGGGAGCTGTTTTTT. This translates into CARSPTVWGTCRQPGELFF.

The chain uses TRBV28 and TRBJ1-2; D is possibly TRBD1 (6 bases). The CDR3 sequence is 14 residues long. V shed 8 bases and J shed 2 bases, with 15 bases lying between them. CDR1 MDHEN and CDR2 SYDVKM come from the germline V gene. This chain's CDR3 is CASLISGVNYGYTF. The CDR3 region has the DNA TGTGCCAGCTTAATTTCAGGGGTCAACTATGGCTACACCTTC.

CDR3 sequence: CASSSLLLAGGSTDTQYF. The CDR3 nucleotides read TGCGCCAGCAGCTCCTTATTGCTAGCGGGGGGGAGCACAGATACGCAGTATTTT. This rearrangement joins TRBV5-1 to TRBJ2-3, with 12 nucleotides matching TRBD2. Unmatched junction bases numbered 8, after V lost 3 bases and J lost 0 bases. Germline lookup yields CDR1 SGHRS and CDR2 YFSETQ. The CDR3 spans 18 residues.

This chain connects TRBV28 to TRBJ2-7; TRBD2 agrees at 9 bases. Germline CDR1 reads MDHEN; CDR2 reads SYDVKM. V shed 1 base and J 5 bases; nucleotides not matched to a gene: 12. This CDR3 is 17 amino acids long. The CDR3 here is CASSLYISRGGRDEQYF. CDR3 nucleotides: TGTGCCAGCAGTTTATATATCTCGCGGGGGGGCCGGGACGAGCAGTACTTC.

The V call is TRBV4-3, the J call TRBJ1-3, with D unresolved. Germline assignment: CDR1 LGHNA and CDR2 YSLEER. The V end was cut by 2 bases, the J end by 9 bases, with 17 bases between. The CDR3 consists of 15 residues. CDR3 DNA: TGCGCCAGCAGCCAAAAGCTTCGGCAAGGAGGCACCATATATTTT. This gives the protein CASSQKLRQGGTIYF.